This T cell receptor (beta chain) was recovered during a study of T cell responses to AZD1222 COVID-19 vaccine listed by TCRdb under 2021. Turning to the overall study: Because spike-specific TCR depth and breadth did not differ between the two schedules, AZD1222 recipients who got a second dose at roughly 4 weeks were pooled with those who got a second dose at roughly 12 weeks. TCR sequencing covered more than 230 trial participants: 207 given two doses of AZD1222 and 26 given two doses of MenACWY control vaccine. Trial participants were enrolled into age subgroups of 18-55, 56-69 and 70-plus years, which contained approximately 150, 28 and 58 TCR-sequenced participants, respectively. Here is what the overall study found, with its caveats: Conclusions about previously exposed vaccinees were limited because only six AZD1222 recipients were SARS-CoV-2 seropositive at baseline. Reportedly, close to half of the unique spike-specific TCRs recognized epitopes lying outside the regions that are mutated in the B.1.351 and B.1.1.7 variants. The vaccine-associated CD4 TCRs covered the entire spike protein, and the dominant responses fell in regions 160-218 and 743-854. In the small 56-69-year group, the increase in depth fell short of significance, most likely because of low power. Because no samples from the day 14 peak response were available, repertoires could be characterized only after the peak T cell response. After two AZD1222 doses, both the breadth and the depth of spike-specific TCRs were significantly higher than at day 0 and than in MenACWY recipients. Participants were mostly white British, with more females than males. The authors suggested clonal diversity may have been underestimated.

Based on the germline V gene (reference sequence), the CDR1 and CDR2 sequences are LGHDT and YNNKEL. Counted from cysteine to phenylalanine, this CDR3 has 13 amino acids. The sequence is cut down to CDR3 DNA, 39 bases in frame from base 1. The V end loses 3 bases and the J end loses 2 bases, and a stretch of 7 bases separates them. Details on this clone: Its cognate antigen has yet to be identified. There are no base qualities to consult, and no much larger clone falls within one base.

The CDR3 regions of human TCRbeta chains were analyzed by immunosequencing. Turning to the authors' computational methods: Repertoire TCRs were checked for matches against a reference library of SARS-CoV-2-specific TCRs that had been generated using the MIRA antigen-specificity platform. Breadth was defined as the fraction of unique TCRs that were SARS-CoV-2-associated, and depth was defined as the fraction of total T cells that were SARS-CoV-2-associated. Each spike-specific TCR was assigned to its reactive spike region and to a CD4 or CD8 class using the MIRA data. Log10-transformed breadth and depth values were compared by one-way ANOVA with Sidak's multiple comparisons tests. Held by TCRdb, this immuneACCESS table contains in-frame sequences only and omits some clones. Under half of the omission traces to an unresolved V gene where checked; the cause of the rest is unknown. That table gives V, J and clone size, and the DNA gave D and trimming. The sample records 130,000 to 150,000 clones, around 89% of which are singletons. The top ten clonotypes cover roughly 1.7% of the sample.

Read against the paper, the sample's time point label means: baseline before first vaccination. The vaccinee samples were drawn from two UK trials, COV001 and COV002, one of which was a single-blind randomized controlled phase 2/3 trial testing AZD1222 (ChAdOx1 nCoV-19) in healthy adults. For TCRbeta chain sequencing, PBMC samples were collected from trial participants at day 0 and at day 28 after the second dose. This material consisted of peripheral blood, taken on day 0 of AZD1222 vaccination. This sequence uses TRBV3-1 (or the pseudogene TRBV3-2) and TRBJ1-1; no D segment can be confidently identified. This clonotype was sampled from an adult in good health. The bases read TGTGCCAGCAGCCATAACAGCAACACTGAAGCTTTCTTT. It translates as CASSHNSNTEAFF.